The clone carrying this T cell receptor beta chain was observed many times. Antigen specificity is unknown. All patients picked for sequencing had shown, by flow cytometry, an expansion of CD8+CD57+ cells. With no exception, the patients had severe acquired aplastic anemia. Patients had not yet gotten any therapy when their blood was taken for sampling. The TCR beta profiling, which covered VDJ combination and CDR3 sequence, was carried out using genomic DNA as the template. Each CDR3 protein gets one entry after TCRdb re-called the reads with MiXCR. The table lists about 220,000 distinct CDR3 sequences, approximately 50% of them singletons. This sample was included in a study of CD8+CD57+ T cells in acquired aplastic anemia. The CDR3 loop spans 11 amino acids. In germline, CDR1 is SGHAT, CDR2 FQNNGV. V trimming: 10 bases; J trimming: 7 bases; junction bases outside the gene matches: 6. Whole-study findings and limits: Roughly 27 shared CD8+ CDR3s appeared highly expressed within patients' immunodominant clones.

This TCR derives from a human donor with aplastic anemia. The specimen sequenced was sorted CD4+, CD8+, or CD8+CD57+ T cells (not recorded which) from PBMCs. The chain combines TRBV11-2 with TRBJ2-7; 8 nucleotides align to TRBD2. DNA of the CDR3: TGTGCCATCGCGCAGCGGGGGGAGCAGTACTTC. Protein product: CAIAQRGEQYF.